This T cell receptor (beta chain) comes out of a study of shared clonotypes between healthy human individuals. On this clone: The identical CDR3 is also encoded by other nucleotide sequences in the sample.

Trimming removed 0 bases from V and 3 bases from J, with 4 bases in between. Germline V gene data show CDR1 as SGHDT and CDR2 as YYEEEE. CDR3 length equals 13 residues. This was a deep-level run. Every subset's genomic DNA went evenly onto several immunoSEQ plates. The method was immunoSEQ multiplex PCR; TCRdb's version includes in-frame clones alone and lacks a portion of them. Seen here are roughly 1,100,000 clones, around 74% observed once, and the top ten hold roughly 1.4%. The material sequenced was memory CD4+ T cells sorted from blood. Subset defined: CD45RA-negative fraction. The sequence derives from a man aged 18 to 30 in good health. The chain combines TRBV5-6 with TRBJ1-5; no clear D gene. This chain's CDR3 is CASSLGPNQPQHF. CDR3 nucleotide sequence: TGTGCCAGCAGCTTGGGCCCCAATCAGCCCCAGCATTTT.